At least ten counts were recorded for the clone carrying this T cell receptor beta chain. Its antigen is not known. Patients were aged 18 to 65, had disease duration under 2 months, and had newly diagnosed hyperthyroidism. The CDR3 runs 14 residues. Germline assignment: CDR1 SGHTA and CDR2 FQGNSA. V was cut by 3 bases and J by 4 bases, with 11 bases left in between. This entry comes from a study of T cells in Graves' hyperthyroidism and ophthalmopathy. It was RNA transcripts that yielded the amplified TCR beta CDR3 regions. In the first-round RT-PCR of the TCR CDR3, the HTBI primer set was used. TCRdb re-called the multiplex PCR reads through MiXCR, storing one row per CDR3 protein. The sample yields 300,000 to 400,000 distinct CDR3 sequences, under 15% seen once. Study-level findings and limits: Ophthalmopathy could be told apart from stable hyperthyroidism with a 13 V-J model.

This chain joins TRBV7-2 and TRBJ2-3; D gene unclear. The TCR originated in a woman younger than 35 with Graves' hyperthyroidism. Sequenced material: blood. The CDR3 spells CASSLSTRSDTQYF. CDR3 in DNA: TGTGCCAGCAGCTTGTCAACCCGGTCAGATACGCAGTATTTT.